This T cell receptor beta chain derives from a study of cytomegalovirus exposure and HLA in healthy donors. At the level of the study: Across a few hundred genotyped donors, more than 75% landed in the Caucasian-associated ancestry cluster. General observations from the study: DRB1 showed the most TCR associations and HLA-C the fewest in a later analysis, as rates varied by HLA locus.

Researchers ran the PCR with 60 Vbeta and 13 Jbeta primers. Only in-frame clones appear in the TCRdb table, and some are missing; sequencing was by immunoSEQ multiplex PCR. The sample contains 55,000 to 75,000 clones, 78% of which appear only once. Note on this clone: Its specificity is unknown.

CDR3 length: 13 amino acids. V shed 4 bases and J 3 bases; nucleotides not matched to a gene: 3. CDR1 is MNHNS and CDR2 is SASEGT in the germline V gene. The TCR originated in a girl between 5 and 17 years old in good health and CMV-seropositive. Sequencing was carried out using PBMCs. This sequence joins TRBV6-1 and TRBJ2-7, with 7 bases matching TRBD2. The CDR3 nucleotides read TGTGCCAGCAGTGCCGGGAGGATCTACGAGCAGTACTTC. As protein: CASSAGRIYEQYF.